The 7 T cell receptor beta chains below come from one sample, sequenced in a study of blood T cell repertoires in COVID-19. Data came from immunoSEQ multiplex PCR; TCRdb stores just in-frame clones and leaves some out. The table has 430,000 or so clones, roughly 88% seen once; the top ten hold less than 2%. The specimen sequenced was PBMCs or T cells enriched from blood (not recorded which). These receptors all stem from a woman in her forties who had recovered from COVID-19.

V and J are TRBV19 and TRBJ1-1, with D perhaps TRBD1 (5 bases). The CDR3 spans 15 residues. Germline-derived CDR1 and CDR2 are LNHDA and SQIVND (reference sequence). Trimming removed 0 bases from V and 8 bases from J, with 16 bases in between. The CDR3 here is CASSIDLAGLPEAFF. CDR3 nucleotide sequence: TGTGCCAGTAGTATAGATCTTGCGGGGCTTCCAGAAGCTTTCTTT.

V gene TRBV28 combines with J gene TRBJ1-1; D might be TRBD1 (5 bases). Germline loops: CDR1 MDHEN, CDR2 SYDVKM. CDR3 size: 15 residues. Trimming left V 6 bases short and J 2 bases short, with 16 bases between. The CDR3 protein is CASSFQGRGNTEAFF. DNA for the CDR3: TGTGCCAGCAGCTTTCAGGGTAGGGGCAACACTGAAGCTTTCTTT.

V is TRBV18 and J is TRBJ1-5, with 7 bases matching TRBD1. The CDR3 consists of 22 residues. Germline V gene data show CDR1 as KGHSH and CDR2 as LQKENI. V was clipped by 2 bases and J by 3 bases; unmatched bases: 25. CDR3 protein: CASSPDQAGGVRGWLSNQPQHF. The CDR3 DNA reads as TGTGCCAGCTCACCAGACCAAGCAGGGGGAGTAAGGGGCTGGTTGTCCAATCAGCCCCAGCATTTT.

The rearrangement uses TRBV7-7 and TRBJ2-5; TRBD1 matches 7 bases. Germline V gene lookup returns CDR1 SSHAT and CDR2 FNYEAQ (reference sequence). With V trimmed by 4 bases and J by 2 bases, 7 bases remained unmatched. This CDR3 spans 15 amino acids. The DNA of the CDR3 is TGTGCCAGCAGCTCCCACCCCAGGGGGCAAGAGACCCAGTACTTC. It encodes CASSSHPRGQETQYF.

V gene TRBV27 combines with J gene TRBJ2-7; D perhaps matches TRBD1 (5 bases). Deletions cut 2 bases from V and 5 bases from J, with 10 bases between. Germline V gives CDR1 MNHEY, CDR2 SMNVEV (reference sequence). The CDR3 is 13 amino acids. The CDR3, as DNA: TGTGCCAGCAGTTTAGGGTCAGGGAACGAGCAGTACTTC. It yields the protein CASSLGSGNEQYF.

The V and J genes are TRBV3-1 (or the pseudogene TRBV3-2) and TRBJ2-3; 9 nucleotides match TRBD2. V lost 0 bases and J lost 3; bases outside the gene matches: 7. The CDR3 is 17 residues long. Germline V gene lookup returns CDR1 LGHDT and CDR2 YNNKEL (reference sequence). The CDR3 nucleotides read TGTGCCAGCAGCCAAGAGATAGCGGGAGTTTGGACAGATACGCAGTATTTT. Translated, it gives CASSQEIAGVWTDTQYF.

V is TRBV30 and J is TRBJ2-7, with D maybe TRBD1 (6 bases). Trimming stripped 0 bases from V and 1 base from J, with 10 bases between. The CDR3 runs to 14 residues. Germline V gives CDR1 GTSNPN, CDR2 SVGIG (reference sequence). The CDR3 loop reads CAWSVIGTSYEQYF. The CDR3, as DNA: TGTGCCTGGAGTGTCATCGGGACATCCTACGAGCAGTACTTC.